This T cell receptor beta chain stems from a study of blood T cell repertoires in COVID-19. The method was immunoSEQ multiplex PCR; TCRdb's version includes in-frame clones alone and lacks a portion of them. Among 200,000 to 250,000 clones listed, 70% to 85% were seen once. V gave up 5 bases and J gave up 5 bases; unmatched junction bases: 4. Germline V gives CDR1 LNHDA, CDR2 SQIVND (reference sequence). This CDR3 is built from 14 residues. The chain has TRBV19 and TRBJ1-5; the match to TRBD1 covers 9 bases. This sequence originates from a woman aged 60 to 75 who had recovered from COVID-19. Specimen: PBMCs or T cells enriched from blood (not recorded which). The CDR3 here is CASSVDRGDQPQHF. The CDR3 DNA sequence: TGTGCCAGTAGTGTCGACAGGGGGGATCAGCCCCAGCATTTT. The full variable domain, its missing parts supplied by reference TRBV19 and TRBJ1-5, is DGGITQSPKYLFRKEGQNVTLSCEQNLNHDAMYWYRQDPGQGLRLIYYSQIVNDFQKGDIAEGYSVSREKKESFPLTVTSAQKNPTAFYLCASSVDRGDQPQHFGDGTRLSIL.